The rows below give T cell receptor beta chains drawn from one sample of a study of cytomegalovirus exposure and HLA in healthy donors. The assay was immunoSEQ multiplex PCR, and TCRdb's table has in-frame clones only and misses some. The data contain more than 110,000 clones, around 79% of them singletons. Material for sequencing was PBMCs. The origin of the receptors is a man younger than 35 in good health and CMV-seronegative. The CDR3 runs from the conserved cysteine through the conserved F or W. The D gene is left open where the match is weak. Clone sizes are given selectively: once, few, many, or a class where the clone is expanded.

>TRBJ2-2|TRBV4-2|NA|few
TGTGCCAGCAGCCAAGGGGGGGACAACACCGGGGAGCTGTTTTTT
CASSQGGDNTGELFF
>TRBJ1-1|TRBV10-3|TRBD1|few
TGTGCCATCAGGACAGGGCCGAACACTGAAGCTTTCTTT
CAIRTGPNTEAFF
>TRBJ2-1|TRBV5-1|TRBD1|NA
TGCGCCAGCAGCCCTTGGACAGGGAGCTCCTACAATGAGCAGTTCTTC
CASSPWTGSSYNEQFF
>TRBJ1-5|TRBV5-6|NA|few
TGTGCCAGCAGCTTGCAGGGCCAGCCCCAGCATTTT
CASSLQGQPQHF
>TRBJ1-2|TRBV19|NA|few
TGTGCCAGCTCTTATAACTATGGCTACACCTTC
CASSYNYGYTF
>TRBJ1-5|TRBV27|TRBD1|NA
TGTGCCAGCAGCGAAATGACAGGGGTGGATCAGCCCCAGCATTTT
CASSEMTGVDQPQHF
>TRBJ1-5|TRBV5-4|TRBD1|NA
TGTGCCAGCAGTGTTGGGACAGCCACCAATCAGCCCCAGCATTTT
CASSVGTATNQPQHF
>TRBJ1-5|TRBV5-1|NA|once
TGCGCCAGCAGCTTGGGGGGGGGCTCTACTCAGCCCCAGCATTTT
CASSLGGGSTQPQHF
>TRBJ1-1|TRBV7-2|NA|few
TGTGCCAGCAGCTTATATTTCCGCCAAAACATGAACACTGAAGCTTTCTTT
CASSLYFRQNMNTEAFF
>TRBJ1-4|TRBV5-1|TRBD1|NA
TGCGCCAGCAGCGTGGGACAGGTGAATGAAAAACTGTTTTTT
CASSVGQVNEKLFF
>TRBJ1-3|TRBV5-1|NA|NA
TGCGCCAGCAGCCCGGTCCTGACAGGCCCTGGAAACACCATATATTTT
CASSPVLTGPGNTIYF
>TRBJ2-3|TRBV28|NA|NA
TGTGCCAGCAGTTTAAGGTCGGGATACACAGATACGCAGTATTTT
CASSLRSGYTDTQYF
>TRBJ1-5|TRBV19|TRBD1|NA
TGTGCCAGTAGACCCCTCAGGGACAGCTACAATCAGCCCCAGCATTTT
CASRPLRDSYNQPQHF
>TRBJ1-2|TRBV6-1|TRBD1|NA
TGTGCCAGCAGTGAATGGTCAGGGGGCTATGGCTACACCTTC
CASSEWSGGYGYTF
>TRBJ1-2|TRBV20-1|NA|NA
TGCAGTGCGTGGACAGACTATGGCTACACCTTC
CSAWTDYGYTF
>TRBJ1-4|TRBV2|NA|NA
TGTGCCAGCAGGGGGGGGCGGGGGGGTGGTAATGAAAAACTGTTTTTT
CASRGGRGGGNEKLFF
>TRBJ2-7|TRBV29-1|TRBD2|NA
TGCAGCGCTCTACCTACGGGGGGGGGCTGGGAGCAGTACTTC
CSALPTGGGWEQYF
>TRBJ1-1|TRBV5-1|NA|NA
TGCGCCAGCAGCTTGAGGGGAAACCTTGAAGCTTTCTTT
CASSLRGNLEAFF
>TRBJ1-2|TRBV30|TRBD1|NA
TGTGCCTGGAGTGTACACCAGGGGGGAAAAAACAACTATGGCTACACCTTC
CAWSVHQGGKNNYGYTF
>TRBJ2-7|TRBV7-2|TRBD2|NA
TGTGCCAGCAGTCCTTCCGGGACTATCGCCTACGAGCAGTACTTC
CASSPSGTIAYEQYF
>TRBJ1-1|TRBV6-6|NA|NA
TGTGCCAGCAGTCCCGGACAGTCTGAAGCTTTCTTT
CASSPGQSEAFF
>TRBJ1-5|TRBV7-9|TRBD1|NA
TGTGCCAGCAGCCCGAATATCCGGGACAGACAATATAGCAATCAGCCCCAGCATTTT
CASSPNIRDRQYSNQPQHF